These 11 T cell receptor beta chains came from one sample sequenced in a study of long-term antiretroviral therapy in people with HIV. Researchers report immunoSEQ v3.0 was run at survey level. TCRdb's table, derived via immunoSEQ multiplex PCR, lists solely in-frame clones and lacks some. The data hold more than 20,000 clones, with about 86% observed a single time. The sample consisted of unsorted PBMCs, taken at the start of antiretroviral therapy, before treatment. The source of these receptors is a woman aged 18-30 years with HIV.

This clone was found a few times. This sequence joins TRBV19 and TRBJ2-3, with a weak D call TRBD2 (6 bases). Germline CDR1 LNHDA, CDR2 SQIVND (reference sequence). Trimming left V 3 bases short and J 1 base short, with 17 bases between. The CDR3 has 17 amino acids. The CDR3 DNA reads TGTGCCAGTAGTATTTCGGAGGGGACCTTGGGCACAGATACGCAGTATTTT. Residues: CASSISEGTLGTDTQYF. Based on the CDR3 plus reference TRBV19 and TRBJ2-3, the full variable domain is DGGITQSPKYLFRKEGQNVTLSCEQNLNHDAMYWYRQDPGQGLRLIYYSQIVNDFQKGDIAEGYSVSREKKESFPLTVTSAQKNPTAFYLCASSISEGTLGTDTQYFGPGTRLTVL.

This clone was seen a few times. The rearrangement links TRBV21-1 to TRBJ2-3; the tabulated D call, TRBD2, remains unverified against the DNA. TRBV21-1 is a recognized pseudogene. This CDR3 has 13 amino acids. Here the CDR3 reads CASSRPGADTQYF. The CDR3 DNA follows: TGTGCCAGCAGCAGGCCGGGGGCAGATACGCAGTATTTT.

The CDR3 spells CASRGQVNTEAFF. The CDR3 DNA is TGTGCCAGCAGGGGACAGGTGAACACTGAAGCTTTCTTT. The rearrangement links TRBV2 to TRBJ1-1; 8 bases fit TRBD1. CDR1 SNHLY and CDR2 FYNNEI come from the germline V gene. This CDR3 is 13 amino acids long. The trim removed 6 bases at V and 0 bases at J, leaving 0 bases unmatched.

The chain joins TRBV20-1 to TRBJ1-2; no reliable D call. The CDR3 loop spans 10 amino acids. Trimming took 5 bases from V and 8 from J, leaving 9 bases between them. Germline assignment: CDR1 DFQATT and CDR2 SNEGSKA (reference sequence). The CDR3, as DNA: TGCAGTGCTTGGGATACGGGCTACACCTTC. Its translation is CSAWDTGYTF.

V gene TRBV11-2 combines with J gene TRBJ2-6; unclear D gene. From germline, CDR1 is SGHAT and CDR2 FQNNGV. Trimming left V 7 bases short and J 0 bases short, with 4 bases between. This CDR3 spans 13 amino acids. The DNA for the CDR3 is TGTGCCAGCAAATCCTCTGGGGCCAACGTCCTGACTTTC. It codes for CASKSSGANVLTF.

The rearrangement uses TRBV7-2 and TRBJ1-3; D is undetermined. This CDR3 has 15 amino acids. Germline-derived CDR1 and CDR2 are SGHTA and FQGNSA. V dropped 5 bases and J dropped 7 bases, with 18 bases sitting between them. CDR3 loop: CASSDHVGLGNTIYF. For the CDR3, the DNA is TGTGCCAGCAGCGACCATGTGGGGTTGGGGAACACCATATATTTT.

This sequence joins TRBV4-2 and TRBJ1-2, with TRBD1 matching 10 bases. This CDR3 is 16 amino acids long. Germline V lookup: CDR1 LGHNA, CDR2 YNFKEQ. The junction had 9 bases not matched to a gene; V was cut back by 3 bases and J by 5 bases. The CDR3 loop reads CASSHIPGQGPYGYTF. CDR3 nucleotides: TGTGCCAGCAGCCATATACCGGGACAGGGGCCTTATGGCTACACCTTC.

The V and J genes are TRBV4-3 and TRBJ1-5, with 7 bases fitting TRBD1. Losses at the gene ends were 3 bases for V and 7 bases for J; bases not matched to a gene: 12. The CDR3 length is 16 residues. Per germline, CDR1 LGHNA and CDR2 YSLEER. The CDR3 is CASSQGTGAEGQPQHF. In DNA form, the CDR3 reads TGCGCCAGCAGCCAGGGAACAGGGGCAGAGGGGCAGCCCCAGCATTTT.

The chain couples TRBV4-3 to TRBJ2-7; D not certain. V was cut by 1 base and J by 5 bases, with 15 bases left in between. Germline loops: CDR1 LGHNA, CDR2 YSLEER. The length of the CDR3 is 15 residues. The CDR3 DNA sequence: TGCGCCAGCAGCCAAGGTCTGGGCAATTGGGACGAGCAGTACTTC. It is translated as CASSQGLGNWDEQYF.

The V call is TRBV18, the J call TRBJ1-4; unclear D gene. Trimming removed 4 bases at V and 5 bases at J, with 11 bases between. Germline V gene sequence: CDR1 KGHSH, CDR2 LQKENI. The length of the CDR3 is 14 residues. Written as DNA, the CDR3 is TGTGCCAGCTCACAACCCGGGCAGAATGAAAAACTGTTTTTT. It encodes CASSQPGQNEKLFF.

A remark on this clone: Other nucleotide sequences from this sample produce the same CDR3. V usage is TRBV7-8 and J usage is TRBJ1-5; D is uncertain. Germline CDR1 is SGHVS and CDR2 is FQNEAQ. Trimming pared 1 base from V and 3 bases from J, leaving 7 bases between. The CDR3 loop spans 14 amino acids. CDR3 region: CASSLGGPNQPQHF. CDR3 sequence (DNA): TGTGCCAGCAGCTTAGGAGGGCCCAATCAGCCCCAGCATTTT.